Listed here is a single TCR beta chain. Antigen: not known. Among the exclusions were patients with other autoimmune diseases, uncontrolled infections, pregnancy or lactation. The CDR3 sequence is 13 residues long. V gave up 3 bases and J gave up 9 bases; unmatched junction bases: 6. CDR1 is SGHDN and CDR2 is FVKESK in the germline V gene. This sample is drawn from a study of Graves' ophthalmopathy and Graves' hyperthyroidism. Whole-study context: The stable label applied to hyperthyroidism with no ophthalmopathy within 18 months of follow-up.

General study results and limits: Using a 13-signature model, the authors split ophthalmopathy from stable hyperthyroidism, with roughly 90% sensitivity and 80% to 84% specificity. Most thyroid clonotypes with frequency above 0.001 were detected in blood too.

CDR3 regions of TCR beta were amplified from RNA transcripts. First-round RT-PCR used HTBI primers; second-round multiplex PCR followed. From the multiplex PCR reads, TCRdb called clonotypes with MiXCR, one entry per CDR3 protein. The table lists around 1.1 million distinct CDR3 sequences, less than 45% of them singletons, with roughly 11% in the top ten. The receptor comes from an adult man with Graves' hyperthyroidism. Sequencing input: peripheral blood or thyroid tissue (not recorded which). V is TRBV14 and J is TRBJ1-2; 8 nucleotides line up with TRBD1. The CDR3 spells CASSHAGGLSYTF. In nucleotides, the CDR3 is TGTGCCAGCAGCCATGCAGGGGGCTTAAGCTACACCTTC.